Described below is a single T cell receptor beta chain sequence and its context. Its specificity is not known. These data are taken from a study of cytomegalovirus exposure and HLA in healthy donors. Looking at the study overall: An earlier analysis identified 120 million or so unique TCR beta sequences in about 200 million T cells. Study-level findings and limits: In a later analysis, at a false discovery rate of 0.05, roughly 18,000 TCR beta sequences were associated with HLA alleles.

60 Vbeta and 13 Jbeta primers were used in PCR. Clones were sequenced by immunoSEQ multiplex PCR, and TCRdb holds only the in-frame ones, with some missing. The data hold approximately 160,000 clones, with around 82% observed a single time. The CDR3 runs to 15 residues. Germline V lookup: CDR1 SGHRS, CDR2 YFSETQ. Trimming cost V 6 bases and J 3 bases; bases outside gene matches: 12. V gene TRBV5-1 combines with J gene TRBJ2-7; 7 bases line up with TRBD1. Sequencing was done on a sample of PBMCs. The receptor was derived from a boy aged 2 to 9 in good health and CMV-seronegative. CDR3 in amino acids: CASTLMSGGFYEQYF. For the CDR3, the DNA is TGCGCCAGCACCCTGATGTCAGGGGGTTTCTACGAGCAGTACTTC.